The clone carrying this T cell receptor beta chain was counted ten times or more. Its antigen is as yet unknown. This specimen comes from a study of molecular identifiers for immune sequencing clone quantification. MiXCR was run by TCRdb on the PCR reads, yielding one entry per CDR3 protein. The repertoire holds around 86,000 distinct CDR3 sequences, with 15% to 20% as singletons. Whole-study findings and limits: Among 1 million or so naive cells, as was reported, spiked Jurkat TCR RNA from one cell was detectable. Identical TCR molecules sharing a barcode could underestimate highly expanded clone sizes.

Naive CD8 sequencing libraries were generated from about 19,000 to 1,100,000 sorted cells, with 10%, 30% or 50% RNA as input. Sequencing was performed on naive CD8+ T cells from blood, with Jurkat cell RNA spiked in. Described subset: FACS-sorted CD8+CD4-CCR7+CD45RA+ naive T cells. The sequence was obtained from a human donor in good health. Some libraries in this study had Jurkat cell RNA spiked in.

The CDR3 protein is CASSYSTGVDEQYF. The CDR3 coding sequence is TGTGCCAGCAGTTACTCGACAGGGGTGGACGAGCAGTACTTC. The V gene is TRBV6-6, the J gene TRBJ2-7; 8 positions agree with TRBD1. CDR3 length: 14 amino acids. The ends lost 0 bases at V and 5 bases at J; junction bases unmatched: 3. The V gene's germline CDR1 is MNHNY and CDR2 SVGAGI (reference sequence).